The subject of this entry is one T cell receptor beta chain. This sample was taken from a study of blood T cell repertoires in COVID-19. Looking at the study overall: COVID-19 samples, acute and convalescent, were from the United States, Italy and Spain. PBMCs, B-cell-depleted T cells, or T cells provided the cDNA or gDNA that made up the material.

In the original analysis: Reference gene primer amplification in the assay estimated nucleated cell counts. TCRdb's table, derived via immunoSEQ multiplex PCR, lists solely in-frame clones and lacks some. V and J calls and clone size are those listed in that table; D and trimming were worked out from the DNA. Here the sample spans about 240,000 clones, approximately 82% being singletons. Germline values: CDR1 MDHEN, CDR2 SYDVKM. CDR3 length equals 17 residues. Trimming removed 8 bases from V and 2 bases from J, with 19 bases in between. This rearrangement joins TRBV28 to TRBJ2-6; TRBD2 might be the D (5 bases). What was sequenced was peripheral blood. The clonotype was recovered from a man between 25 and 39 years old who had recovered from COVID-19. As DNA, the CDR3 is TGTGCCAGCCGCGGGTCCCGCTCCGCGACTGGGGCCAACGTCCTGACTTTC. This gives the protein CASRGSRSATGANVLTF.